This T cell receptor (beta chain) stems from a study of CD8+CD57+ T cells in acquired aplastic anemia. The V end was cut by 0 bases, the J end by 2 bases, with 9 bases between. The CDR3 runs to 15 residues. Per germline, CDR1 SGHTS and CDR2 YDEGEE. It was genomic DNA that served as the template for profiling TCR beta VDJ and CDR3. TCRdb redid the calling of the reads with MiXCR, one entry per CDR3 protein. The sample has fewer than 150,000 distinct CDR3 sequences, more than 40% seen once. This clonotype showed up many times. Sequenced input: sorted CD4+, CD8+, or CD8+CD57+ T cells (not recorded which) from PBMCs. This rearrangement joins TRBV5-8 to TRBJ2-1, with D possibly being TRBD2 (7 bases). The source of this sequence is a human donor in good health, serving as a control. CDR3 loop: CASSLAGGAYNEQFF. The CDR3 nucleotides are TGTGCCAGCAGCTTGGCGGGGGGCGCCTACAATGAGCAGTTCTTC. Using reference TRBV5-8 and TRBJ2-1 for the parts outside the CDR3, the full variable domain is EAGVTQSPTHLIKTRGQQATLRCSPISGHTSVYWYQQALGLGLQFLLWYDEGEERNRGNFPPRFSGRQFPNYSSELNVNALELEDSALYLCASSLAGGAYNEQFFGPGTRLTVL.